The following is a T cell receptor (beta chain) sequence with its context. This record comes from a study of long-term antiretroviral therapy in people with HIV. It was version v3.0 of the immunoSEQ assay that was run at survey level. The method was immunoSEQ multiplex PCR; TCRdb's version includes in-frame clones alone and lacks a portion of them. The sample shows about 40,000 clones, 86% of them seen only once. CDR1 is KGHSH, CDR2 LQKENI, per germline. With 3 bases removed from V and 0 bases from J, the gap between germline ends came to 9 bases. The CDR3 has 15 residues. The J gene is TRBJ2-1, the V gene TRBV18; possibly TRBD2 for D (6 bases). This receptor was taken from a woman aged 45-65 years with HIV. The sample here was unsorted PBMCs, taken 1.2 years after starting antiretroviral therapy. CDR3 loop: CASSPLGSSYNEQFF. CDR3 coding DNA: TGTGCCAGCTCACCCCTCGGGAGCTCCTACAATGAGCAGTTCTTC.